A selection of T cell receptor beta chains follows, all from one sample in a study of OX40 agonist ivuxolimab in advanced cancers. The protocol was immunoSEQ multiplex PCR, while the TCRdb copy is restricted to in-frame clones and leaves out a portion. The sample shows tens of thousands of clones, about four fifths of them seen only once. This specimen consisted of CD4+ or CD8+ T cells sorted from blood, obtained in a trial of the OX40 agonist ivuxolimab. These receptors came from an adult with an advanced solid tumor such as melanoma, head and neck, liver or kidney cancer. The CDR3 runs from the conserved cysteine through the conserved F or W. The D gene is left open where the match is weak. The size field is filled for only some rows; it gives once, few, many or a size class.

v_call: TRBV18
j_call: TRBJ1-2
clone_size: NA
d_call: TRBD1
cdr3_aa: CASSPPLDRTRGYTF
cdr3_nt: TGTGCCAGCTCACCACCTCTGGACAGGACCCGGGGCTACACCTTC

v_call: TRBV7-8
j_call: TRBJ2-2
clone_size: NA
d_call: TRBD2
cdr3_aa: CASSLVSGGNTGELFF
cdr3_nt: TGTGCCAGCAGCTTAGTCAGCGGGGGAAACACCGGGGAGCTGTTTTTT

v_call: TRBV2
j_call: TRBJ1-1
clone_size: NA
d_call: TRBD1
cdr3_aa: CASRTGTDNTEAFF
cdr3_nt: TGTGCCAGCAGGACCGGGACAGACAACACTGAAGCTTTCTTT

v_call: TRBV27
j_call: TRBJ2-7
clone_size: NA
d_call: NA
cdr3_aa: CASSLEAPGEQYF
cdr3_nt: TGTGCCAGCAGTTTAGAGGCCCCGGGGGAGCAGTACTTC

v_call: TRBV11-2
j_call: TRBJ2-1
clone_size: NA
d_call: NA
cdr3_aa: CASSLDRTLNEQFF
cdr3_nt: TGTGCCAGCAGCTTAGATCGTACACTCAATGAGCAGTTCTTC

v_call: TRBV11-2
j_call: TRBJ2-7
clone_size: NA
d_call: NA
cdr3_aa: CASSLDLLESYEQYF
cdr3_nt: TGTGCCAGCAGCTTAGATCTGTTGGAGTCCTACGAGCAGTACTTC

v_call: TRBV19
j_call: TRBJ1-1
clone_size: NA
d_call: NA
cdr3_aa: CASSKTGRATEAFF
cdr3_nt: TGTGCCAGTAGTAAGACAGGTAGGGCCACTGAAGCTTTCTTT

v_call: TRBV7-8
j_call: TRBJ1-2
clone_size: NA
d_call: TRBD1
cdr3_aa: CASSPRDRGNYGYTF
cdr3_nt: TGTGCCAGCAGCCCTCGGGACAGGGGGAACTATGGCTACACCTTC

v_call: TRBV18
j_call: TRBJ2-2
clone_size: NA
d_call: NA
cdr3_aa: CASSPDVITGELFF
cdr3_nt: TGTGCCAGCTCACCAGACGTGATCACCGGGGAGCTGTTTTTT

v_call: TRBV19
j_call: TRBJ2-1
clone_size: NA
d_call: TRBD2
cdr3_aa: CASSIASTAGGLDEQFF
cdr3_nt: TGTGCCAGTAGTATAGCTTCTACAGCGGGAGGGCTCGATGAGCAGTTCTTC

v_call: TRBV6-5
j_call: TRBJ2-3
clone_size: NA
d_call: TRBD1
cdr3_aa: CASSNRDRGTDTQYF
cdr3_nt: TGTGCCAGCAGTAACCGGGACAGGGGCACAGATACGCAGTATTTT

v_call: TRBV7-2
j_call: TRBJ2-2
clone_size: NA
d_call: NA
cdr3_aa: CASSLAGRGVELFF
cdr3_nt: TGTGCCAGCAGCTTAGCTGGGCGGGGTGTGGAGCTGTTTTTT

v_call: TRBV15
j_call: TRBJ2-5
clone_size: NA
d_call: NA
cdr3_aa: CATSRGPMYQETQYF
cdr3_nt: TGTGCCACCAGCAGGGGACCCATGTACCAAGAGACCCAGTACTTC

v_call: TRBV5-1
j_call: TRBJ2-7
clone_size: once
d_call: TRBD2
cdr3_aa: CASSPTGTSGGLSYEQYF
cdr3_nt: TGCGCCAGCAGCCCCACAGGGACTAGCGGGGGGCTGTCCTACGAGCAGTACTTC

v_call: TRBV7-2
j_call: TRBJ2-3
clone_size: NA
d_call: NA
cdr3_aa: CASSSLGNFATDTQYF
cdr3_nt: TGTGCCAGCAGCTCCCTTGGGAACTTTGCCACAGATACGCAGTATTTT

v_call: TRBV29-1
j_call: TRBJ2-7
clone_size: NA
d_call: TRBD1
cdr3_aa: CSVAEPGQGSYEQYF
cdr3_nt: TGCAGCGTTGCTGAACCGGGACAGGGCTCCTACGAGCAGTACTTC

v_call: TRBV7-3
j_call: TRBJ2-7
clone_size: NA
d_call: NA
cdr3_aa: CASSLDGQFSYEQYF
cdr3_nt: TGTGCCAGCAGCTTAGACGGACAGTTTTCCTACGAGCAGTACTTC

v_call: TRBV28
j_call: TRBJ1-1
clone_size: NA
d_call: NA
cdr3_aa: CASSRGDTEAFF
cdr3_nt: TGTGCCAGCAGTCGGGGGGACACTGAAGCTTTCTTT

v_call: TRBV19
j_call: TRBJ1-5
clone_size: NA
d_call: NA
cdr3_aa: CASSPQTGNQPQHF
cdr3_nt: TGTGCCAGTAGTCCCCAAACGGGAAATCAGCCCCAGCATTTT

v_call: TRBV7-2
j_call: TRBJ2-7
clone_size: NA
d_call: NA
cdr3_aa: CASSLGFPWEGEQYF
cdr3_nt: TGTGCCAGCAGCTTAGGGTTTCCCTGGGAAGGCGAGCAGTACTTC

v_call: TRBV14
j_call: TRBJ1-1
clone_size: NA
d_call: NA
cdr3_aa: CASRQLRGGGDTEAFF
cdr3_nt: TGTGCCAGCAGGCAGTTGCGCGGGGGGGGTGACACTGAAGCTTTCTTT

v_call: TRBV10-1
j_call: TRBJ2-7
clone_size: NA
d_call: TRBD2
cdr3_aa: CASRPGLADEQYF
cdr3_nt: TGCGCCAGCAGACCCGGACTAGCGGACGAGCAGTACTTC

v_call: TRBV18
j_call: TRBJ1-4
clone_size: NA
d_call: NA
cdr3_aa: CASSPPTGINEKLFF
cdr3_nt: TGTGCCAGCTCACCGCCGACAGGTATTAATGAAAAACTGTTTTTT

v_call: TRBV6-5
j_call: TRBJ2-7
clone_size: few
d_call: NA
cdr3_aa: CASRHGAYEQYF
cdr3_nt: TGTGCCAGCAGACACGGGGCCTACGAGCAGTACTTC

v_call: TRBV4-1
j_call: TRBJ1-3
clone_size: few
d_call: NA
cdr3_aa: CASSHTRRRYSGNTIYF
cdr3_nt: TGCGCCAGCAGCCACACGAGGCGGCGGTACTCTGGAAACACCATATATTTT

v_call: TRBV29-1
j_call: TRBJ1-1
clone_size: once
d_call: NA
cdr3_aa: CSVSVGGSTEAFF
cdr3_nt: TGCAGCGTCTCGGTGGGGGGTAGCACTGAAGCTTTCTTT

v_call: TRBV7-3
j_call: TRBJ2-1
clone_size: NA
d_call: TRBD2
cdr3_aa: CASSSEPGLANPNEQFF
cdr3_nt: TGTGCCAGCAGCTCTGAACCGGGACTAGCAAATCCCAATGAGCAGTTCTTC

v_call: TRBV5-1
j_call: TRBJ2-3
clone_size: NA
d_call: NA
cdr3_aa: CASTLAMGSTDTQYF
cdr3_nt: TGCGCCAGCACCCTGGCTATGGGGAGCACAGATACGCAGTATTTT

v_call: TRBV7-8
j_call: TRBJ2-4
clone_size: NA
d_call: NA
cdr3_aa: CASSGHGRTQTGAKNIQYF
cdr3_nt: TGTGCCAGCAGCGGGCACGGACGGACGCAAACGGGGGCCAAAAACATTCAGTACTTC